This T cell receptor beta chain is from a study of blood T cell repertoires in COVID-19. For the study at large: The samples span acute and convalescent COVID-19 from the United States, Italy and Spain. PBMCs, B-cell-depleted T cells, or T cells provided the cDNA or gDNA that made up the material.

Original processing notes: The assay estimated nucleated cells by amplifying reference gene primers. Method: immunoSEQ multiplex PCR; TCRdb's copy keeps in-frame clones and lacks some. The V and J calls and the clone size are those of that table, but D and trimming were determined from the DNA. The table records 130,000 or so clones, less than 85% of them present only once. The sequenced sample was peripheral blood. This TCR was recovered from a woman of 80 years or more with acute or convalescent COVID-19.

CDR3 DNA sequence: TGTGCCAGCAGCGTTCTCGGTCAGGGGCTTGGGGCCGGGGAGCTGTTTTTT. Translating it yields CASSVLGQGLGAGELFF. The rearrangement joins TRBV9 to TRBJ2-2, with D possibly being TRBD1 (6 bases). This CDR3 contains 17 residues. Germline loops: CDR1 SGDLS, CDR2 YYNGEE. Trimming removed 2 bases at V and 6 bases at J, with 20 bases between.